This TCR beta chain was identified in a study of beta chain features in type 1 diabetes listed by TCRdb under 2018. Looking at the study overall: Mean age, gender distribution, total cell number and subset yield did not differ between patients and healthy donors. Regulatory and stem cell-like memory subsets were obtained from only 8 patients and about eight healthy donors, while naive and central memory subsets were obtained from all 30 or so donors. A total of under 120,000,000 sorted cells were examined across all samples, and RNA yield correlated strongly with the number of cells per subset. In the study, recently diagnosed type 1 diabetes patients and matched healthy donors were compared on the TCRB repertoires of their sorted circulating CD4+ T cell subsets. Points the paper makes about the study in general: Naive, central memory and regulatory TCRB repertoires appeared to be more similar among patients than among healthy donors. HLA sub-analyses involved small numbers of individuals, so any influence of HLA type on TCRB rearrangement remained unresolved. A moderate but significant shortening of TCRB CDR3 length was observed in type 1 diabetes patients in all four CD4+ subsets. Because cDNA rather than genomic DNA was sequenced, highly expressing activated cells could have been over-represented, although no difference in activation and CD3 levels was found between groups. Patients with type 1 diabetes made fewer insertions and deleted more nucleotides at VDJ recombination sites, implying thymic rearrangement abnormalities. PCR might favor shorter templates, but patient and control samples were amplified and corrected together, so any skew would affect both groups equally.

A few counts support this clone. Its recognized antigen is unknown. Base qualities are missing; no much larger clone stands one base away. The entire amount of isolated RNA was reverse transcribed using the High Capacity cDNA Reverse Transcription Kit, so the sequenced TCRB transcripts were expressed ones. Deep immunoSEQ sequencing was performed on naive, central memory and regulatory T cell samples, with an average of roughly 3.5 million total reads per sample. Sorted cells were lysed in RLT buffer and RNA was extracted with DNase-treated RNeasy Micro or Mini kits, depending on cell number. To prevent cross-contamination, every cell subset was processed on its own, while patient and healthy donor samples were processed together. The immunoSEQ multiplex PCR was used to amplify TCRB sequences from cDNA, generating 87-bp fragments that spanned the CDR3 region. The amplicons were sequenced using the Illumina HiSeq platform. As for how the authors treated the data: Synthetic template baselines were used to correct PCR bias computationally, reads within Hamming distance 2 were collapsed together, and singletons that could not be merged were discarded. Reads were aligned against IMGT so that V, D and J genes, CDR3 length and insertions or deletions at six rearrangement sites could be assigned. Within each subset, clonotype counts were normalized to sorted cell number, and only after that were true diversity and Gini coefficients computed with the tcR R package. The overlap coefficient, calculated on TCRB nucleotide sequences, was used to measure repertoire sharing. Out-of-frame TCRB sequences from naive cells were analyzed to stand in for the pre-selection repertoire. Imported from immuneACCESS, the table was reduced by TCRdb to in-frame sequences with V and J called. These copies leave out some clones; in studies compared against another copy, an unresolved V gene accounts for under half, and the cause of the remainder is not known. V and J calls and clone size are copied from that table; D and trimming were computed from the DNA. This sample has around 600,000 clones in its table, and roughly an eighth of those were observed once. In total, the top ten clones hold around 0.12% of the sample.

The CDR3 starts with the cysteine, ends with the phenylalanine, and has 13 residues. Here the CDR3 DNA is all that survives: 39 bases in frame from base 1. Taken from the germline V gene (reference sequence), the CDR1 and CDR2 loops are PRHDT and FYEKMQ. Deletion took 5 bases off V and 1 base off J, with a span of 8 bases between the germline ends. From each donor, a single peripheral blood sample of approximately 120 mL on average was drawn into heparinised tubes. Naive, central memory, regulatory and stem cell-like memory CD4+ T cells were sorted on a BD FACSAria II using a panel including CD45RO, CCR7, CD25, CD127, CD95 and CD27. Every sorted population had a purity above 95%. PBMCs were isolated immediately by Lymphoprep density gradient centrifugation and stained directly without culture. So that batch effects would be minimized, each experiment stained and sorted samples in pairs, pairing one healthy donor with one patient.

This receptor chain uses TRBV13 and TRBJ1-2, with an unclear D gene assignment. Specimen: naive CD4+ T cells from blood. The sample's cell subset or site, from its label and the paper: true naive CD4+ T cells. The receptor comes from a man under 40 with type 1 diabetes. The DNA sequence reads TGTGCCAGCAGCGGGGTTGGTAACTATGGCTACACCTTC. This sequence encodes CASSGVGNYGYTF.